The clone carrying this T cell receptor beta chain was counted only a few times. This sample stems from a study of response to subunit inactivated influenza vaccine. J lost 6 bases, V lost 5 bases, and 10 bases had no gene match. The germline gives CDR1 LNHNV, CDR2 YYDKDF (reference sequence). This CDR3 has 15 amino acids. In TCRdb, the RT-PCR reads were re-called with MiXCR into one record per CDR3 protein. Of around 200,000 distinct CDR3 sequences in the sample, 9.5% to 15% are singletons; the top ten hold approximately 30%. The same specimen was also included in a second study, on T cells expressing NK-cell markers. This second report adds: TCR beta libraries carry UMIs added by 5'RACE template switching. Once again these clonotypes came out on top in the CD3+CD56-NKG2C+ fraction of a few donors. The study did not resolve the HCMV specificity of expanded NKG2C+ T cell clones.

The specimen comprised CD8+ T cells sorted from PBMCs, sampled 11 to 12 days after vaccination. The clonotype was recovered from a man aged 50-60 years who received an inactivated influenza vaccine. The V and J genes are TRBV15 and TRBJ2-1, with 7 positions matching TRBD2. CDR3 nucleotide sequence: TGTGCCACCAGCCCGAGGGGAGGGCCCTCCAATGAGCAGTTCTTC. Its translation: CATSPRGGPSNEQFF.